This T cell receptor beta chain is drawn from a study of human T cells and chemical hapten exposure. Looking at the study overall: Diphenylcyclopropenone was administered weekly to the scalp of patients throughout the approximately 24-week study. The study enrolled mostly female patients with alopecia areata, totalis or universalis.

Points on this clonotype: What it binds is unknown.

The CDR3 runs to 11 residues. CDR1 and CDR2 from the germline V gene are LGHNT and FRNRAP. V lost 9 bases to trimming and J lost 2 bases, with 5 bases between them. One entry per CDR3 protein, called by TCRdb with MiXCR from the RACE reads. Of 250,000 or so distinct CDR3 sequences in the sample, roughly 7.7% are singletons; the top ten hold 1.2%. Time point: pre-sensitization, week 0. Regarding treatment: therapeutic diphenylcyclopropenone sensitization with weekly scalp DPC. Study-wide findings and caveats: Counts of TCRs expanded at PT1 correlated positively with patch test score.

The genes are TRBV12-5 and TRBJ2-1, with D hard to call. The sequencing here drew on whole blood, taken in connection with sensitization to the hapten diphenylcyclopropenone (DPC). The source of this sequence is a man younger than 35 with alopecia areata. Some clones in this sample may be carry-over from other donors' samples. CDR3 nucleotides: TGTGCTAGCGGTGCCTACAATGAGCAGTTCTTC. This encodes CASGAYNEQFF.